One T cell receptor (beta chain) is described in this entry. Across about two dozen US areas, participants ranged in age from roughly 18 to 95 years. Participants had their cohort set by participant-reported clinical history. The data are from a study of blood T cell repertoires in COVID-19. As for the study in general: Specimens from acute and convalescent COVID-19 originated in the United States, Italy and Spain. Sample material is recorded as cDNA or gDNA derived from T cells, B-cell-depleted T cells, or PBMCs.

This CDR3 has 17 amino acids. Germline V gene lookup returns CDR1 SGHRS and CDR2 YFSETQ. The V segment lost 0 bases and the J segment 4 bases; nucleotides outside the gene matches: 13. Here immunoSEQ multiplex PCR was the method, and the copy in TCRdb shows in-frame clones only, minus some. The sample comprises 250,000 to 300,000 clones, 80% to 90% of which are singletons, and approximately 2% rests with the top ten. The specimen sequenced was PBMCs or T cells enriched from blood (not recorded which). The J gene is TRBJ2-7, the V gene TRBV5-1, with TRBD2 identical over 7 bases. This TCR came from a woman aged 50 to 60 who had recovered from COVID-19. CDR3 coding DNA: TGCGCCAGCAGCTTGGCCAGGCTAGCGGATTATCCTTACGAGCAGTACTTC. It specifies CASSLARLADYPYEQYF.